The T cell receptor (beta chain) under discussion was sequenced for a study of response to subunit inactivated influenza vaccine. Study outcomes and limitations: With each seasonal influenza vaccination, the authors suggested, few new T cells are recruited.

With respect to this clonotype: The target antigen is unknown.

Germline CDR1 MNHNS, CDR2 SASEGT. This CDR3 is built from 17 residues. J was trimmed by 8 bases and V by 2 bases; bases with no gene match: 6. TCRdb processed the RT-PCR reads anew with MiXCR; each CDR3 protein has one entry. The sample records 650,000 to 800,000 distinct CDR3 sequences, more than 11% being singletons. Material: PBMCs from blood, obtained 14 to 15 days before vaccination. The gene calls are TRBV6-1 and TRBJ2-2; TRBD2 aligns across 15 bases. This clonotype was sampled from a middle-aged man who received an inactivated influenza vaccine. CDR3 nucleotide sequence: TGTGCCAGCAGTGAAACCGGGACTAGCGGGAGGTTGGGGGAGCTGTTTTTT. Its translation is CASSETGTSGRLGELFF.